This TCR beta chain stems from a study of T-cell memory formation after mild COVID-19. TCRdb processed the 5' RACE reads anew with MiXCR; each CDR3 protein has one entry. The sample yields around 400,000 distinct CDR3 sequences, approximately 25% seen once. About this clonotype itself: Its antigen is not identified.

V gave up 5 bases and J gave up 6 bases; unmatched junction bases: 7. This CDR3 has 15 amino acids. Broader study findings: That cross-reactive memory joined was suggested by some responding clones appearing in pre-infection memory.

This sequence joins TRBV12-3 or TRBV12-4 and TRBJ2-2; TRBD1 matches at 9 bases. The source of this sequence is an adult woman who had mild COVID-19 (a few samples of this study predate the infection). Cell type and time point are not known. The sample was PBMCs or a T cell subset sorted from them (not recorded which). CDR3 bases: TGTGCCAGCAGTCCCCTGGGACAGGGTCCCGGGGAGCTGTTTTTT. It encodes CASSPLGQGPGELFF.